This T cell receptor (beta chain) was sequenced for a study of cytotoxic CD8 clonotypes in ibrutinib-treated CLL. The overall study: In all, about 11 patients were relapsed/refractory, fewer than 16 were treatment-naive and 17 to 18 were IGHV unmutated. Overall study results and limits: Samples were collected at differing times from sustained-remission and progressing patients.

Note on this clone: Its antigen is not known.

Measured with immunoSEQ multiplex PCR; TCRdb has only the in-frame clones, and not every one. The data contain over 250,000 clones, roughly 76% of them singletons. Library input was around 2 micrograms of DNA from cryopreserved PBMCs. The specimen was PBMCs, collected at disease progression, from a patient treated with ibrutinib. The clonotype was recovered from a human donor with chronic lymphocytic leukemia.

CDR3: CASSLSGGWGYTF. CDR3 nucleotides: TGTGCCAGCAGTTTATCTGGAGGTTGGGGCTACACCTTC. The chain links TRBV28 to TRBJ1-2; D gene unclear. CDR1 MDHEN and CDR2 SYDVKM come from the germline V gene. This CDR3 comprises 13 residues. V was shortened by 1 base and J by 8 bases, with 11 bases between the two germline ends.